This note documents a single T cell receptor beta chain sequence. Sequencing was performed with immunoSEQ multiplex PCR; in TCRdb, only in-frame clones are kept and a portion is missing. The sample lists approximately 2.5 million clones; roughly 93% were seen once. The record originates from a study of shared clonotypes between healthy human individuals. Unmatched junction bases numbered 7, after V lost 6 bases and J lost 5 bases. The germline V gene encodes CDR1 MRHNA and CDR2 SNTAGT. The CDR3 consists of 15 residues. Material for sequencing was naive CD4+ T cells from PBMCs. Subset described: CD45RA+ positively selected. V and J are TRBV6-4 and TRBJ2-1; 10 nucleotides agree with TRBD2. This receptor was taken from a man aged 18 to 29 in good health. Some clones in this sample may be carry-over from other donors' samples. CDR3 in amino acids: CASRRSSGGNNEQFF. The CDR3 nucleotides are TGTGCCAGCAGACGATCTAGCGGGGGAAACAATGAGCAGTTCTTC.